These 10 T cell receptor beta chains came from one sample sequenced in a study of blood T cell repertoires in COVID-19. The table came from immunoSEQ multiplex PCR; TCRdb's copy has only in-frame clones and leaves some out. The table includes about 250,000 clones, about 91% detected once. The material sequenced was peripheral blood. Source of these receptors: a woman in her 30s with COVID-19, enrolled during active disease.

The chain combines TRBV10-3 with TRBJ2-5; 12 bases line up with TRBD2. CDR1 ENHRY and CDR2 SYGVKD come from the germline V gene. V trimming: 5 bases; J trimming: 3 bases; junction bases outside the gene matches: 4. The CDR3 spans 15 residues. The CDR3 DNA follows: TGTGCCATCAGTCAACTAGCGGGGGGCGAAGAGACCCAGTACTTC. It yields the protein CAISQLAGGEETQYF.

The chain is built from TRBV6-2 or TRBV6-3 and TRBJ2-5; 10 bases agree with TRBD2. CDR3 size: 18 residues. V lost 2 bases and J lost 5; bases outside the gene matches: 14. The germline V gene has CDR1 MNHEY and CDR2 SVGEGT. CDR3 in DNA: TGTGCCAGCAGTTACATCATCGGGCTAGCGGGGGAAAAGGAGACCCAGTACTTC. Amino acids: CASSYIIGLAGEKETQYF.

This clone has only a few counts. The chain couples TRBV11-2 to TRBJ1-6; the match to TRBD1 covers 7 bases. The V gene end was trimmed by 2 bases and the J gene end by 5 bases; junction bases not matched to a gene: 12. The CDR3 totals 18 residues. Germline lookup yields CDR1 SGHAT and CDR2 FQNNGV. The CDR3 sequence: CASSLSGQVRGNNSPLHF. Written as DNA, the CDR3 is TGTGCCAGCAGCTTATCCGGACAGGTCAGAGGCAATAATTCACCCCTCCACTTT.

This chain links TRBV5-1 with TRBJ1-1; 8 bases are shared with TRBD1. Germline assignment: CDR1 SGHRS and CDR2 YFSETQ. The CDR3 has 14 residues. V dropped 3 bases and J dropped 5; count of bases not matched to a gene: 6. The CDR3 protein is CASSSDRAQTEAFF. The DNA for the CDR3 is TGCGCCAGCAGCTCGGACAGGGCCCAAACTGAAGCTTTCTTT.

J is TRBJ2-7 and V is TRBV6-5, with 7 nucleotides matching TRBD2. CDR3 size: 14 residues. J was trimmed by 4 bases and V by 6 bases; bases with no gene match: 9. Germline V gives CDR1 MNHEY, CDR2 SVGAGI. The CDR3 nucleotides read TGTGCCAGCAGGGCAAACGGGGGGAGGTACGAGCAGTACTTC. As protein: CASRANGGRYEQYF.

As DNA, the CDR3 is TGTGCCAGCAGCCTCGGACAGGGAAATGAAAAACTGTTTTTT. This sequence encodes CASSLGQGNEKLFF. V usage is TRBV7-9 and J usage is TRBJ1-4; 8 bases fit TRBD1. The CDR3 contains 14 residues. V trimming: 5 bases; J trimming: 5 bases; junction bases outside the gene matches: 4. Per the germline V gene, CDR1 is SEHNR and CDR2 is FQNEAQ (reference sequence).

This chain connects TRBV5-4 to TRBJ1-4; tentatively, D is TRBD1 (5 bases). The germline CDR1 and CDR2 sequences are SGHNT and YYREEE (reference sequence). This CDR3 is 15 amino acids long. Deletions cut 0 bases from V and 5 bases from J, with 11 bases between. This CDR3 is CASSLEAGRNEKLFF. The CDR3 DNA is TGTGCCAGCAGCTTGGAGGCAGGGAGGAATGAAAAACTGTTTTTT.

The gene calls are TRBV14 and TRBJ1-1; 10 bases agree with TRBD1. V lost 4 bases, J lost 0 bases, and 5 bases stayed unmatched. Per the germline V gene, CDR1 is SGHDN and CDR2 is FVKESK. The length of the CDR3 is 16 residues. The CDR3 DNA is TGTGCCAGCAGCCCTTTCGGACAGGGGGTGAACACTGAAGCTTTCTTT. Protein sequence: CASSPFGQGVNTEAFF.

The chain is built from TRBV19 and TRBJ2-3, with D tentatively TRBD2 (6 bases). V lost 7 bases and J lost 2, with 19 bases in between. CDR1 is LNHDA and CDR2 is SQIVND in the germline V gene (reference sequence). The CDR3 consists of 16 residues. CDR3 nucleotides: TGTGCCAGTACCCCCCGGCGCGCGGGGCACACAGATACGCAGTATTTT. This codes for CASTPRRAGHTDTQYF. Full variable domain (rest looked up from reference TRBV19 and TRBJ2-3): DGGITQSPKYLFRKEGQNVTLSCEQNLNHDAMYWYRQDPGQGLRLIYYSQIVNDFQKGDIAEGYSVSREKKESFPLTVTSAQKNPTAFYLCASTPRRAGHTDTQYFGPGTRLTVL.

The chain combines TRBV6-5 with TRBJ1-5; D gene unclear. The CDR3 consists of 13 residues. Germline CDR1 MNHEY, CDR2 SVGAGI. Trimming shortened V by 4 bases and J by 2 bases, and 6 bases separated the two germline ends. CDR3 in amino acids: CASSSYGNQPQHF. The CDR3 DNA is TGTGCCAGCAGTTCCTATGGCAATCAGCCCCAGCATTTT.